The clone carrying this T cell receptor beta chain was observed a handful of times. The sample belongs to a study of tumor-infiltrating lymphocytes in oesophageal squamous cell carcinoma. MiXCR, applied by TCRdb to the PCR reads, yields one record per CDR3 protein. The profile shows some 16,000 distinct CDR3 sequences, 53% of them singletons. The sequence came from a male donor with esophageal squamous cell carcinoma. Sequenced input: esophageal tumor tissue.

DNA of the CDR3: TGTGCCATCAGTGAGTCAGGCCTCCGGGAGCTGTATTTT. Encoded protein: CAISESGLRELYF. The chain is built from TRBV10-3 and TRBJ2-3; D is perhaps TRBD2 (6 bases). Germline V gene data show CDR1 as ENHRY and CDR2 as SYGVKD. V was shortened by 0 bases and J by 14 bases, with 15 bases between the two germline ends. This CDR3 contains 13 residues.